This TCR beta chain was sequenced in a study of cytomegalovirus exposure and HLA in healthy donors (dated by TCRdb to 2016 to 2017). Regarding the research as a whole: According to an earlier analysis of a few hundred of the donors, some 170 million T cells yielded 90 million to 130 million unique TCR beta sequences and about 280 Gb of sequence data. Besides the first cohort of 666 subjects, a separate validation cohort made up of roughly 130 different subjects was used. Alongside the repertoire data, information on donor age, sex, ethnicity and CMV serostatus was compiled. Using immunosequencing, the study profiled T cell repertoires from about 620 subjects and related those repertoires to cytomegalovirus serostatus. Because of strong linkage in the cohort, four or five DR-DQ haplotypes were treated as single units for association and clustering. A later genetic analysis took genome-wide SNP genotypes for about 65% of the 666 donors and used that subset as a discovery cohort. An early release covering more than 500 HLA-typed donors comprised about 300 gigabases of sequencing data and tens of millions of unique TCR sequences. HLA typing included class I and class II loci at four-digit resolution. To study patterns of TCR occurrence, a later analysis re-analyzed previously published TCR beta repertoires from under 750 donors and added high-resolution HLA genotyping. The study was designed to test whether signatures of past pathogen exposure could be identified by cataloging public T cell receptors. High-throughput TCR immunosequencing, statistical association of individual TCRs with disease status, and machine learning were combined to predict cytomegalovirus infection status. Among the roughly 390 genotyped donors, 81% belonged to the genetic ancestry cluster associated with self-reported Caucasian donors. Across 398 genotyped donors of the cohort, an average of about 250,000 unique TCR beta nucleotide sequences per donor were sequenced, and roughly 20% of those sequences were non-productive. All discovery cohort repertoires had been generated on a single sequencing platform. Typing coverage varied by locus: 629-630 donors for A, B, C, DRB1 and DQB1; approximately 500 for DQA1; 606 for DPA1; roughly 470 for DPB1. An earlier analysis of 500 to 750 of the donors applied high-throughput TCR beta sequencing to assess whether each TCR beta V gene segment acted as functional or pseudogenic. Rather than drawing on any new phenotypic data, the later analysis identified candidate immune exposures from TCR beta sequences and the way those sequences occurred across donors. General study outcomes and caveats: The sequencing pipeline was judged likely to have produced a cluster of highly shared sequence variants as a technical artifact. The authors suggested that the approach could potentially be generalized to other disease states and immunological phenotypes. For the cohort, immune exposure information was limited to CMV serostatus. The classifier was reported to diagnose cytomegalovirus status with high specificity and sensitivity in both the original cohort and the validation cohort. Specific HLA alleles were associated with roughly 16,000 TCR beta sequences at a false discovery rate of 0.05 in a later analysis. Roughly uniform sequencing depth across donors was assumed in presence/absence analyses, although this assumption may not hold. Some 15 rarely observed V segments, including chromosome 9 orphons, were excluded from the earlier analysis of a few hundred of the donors because counts were too low. In a later analysis, several top co-occurrence clusters were reported to appear linked to parvovirus B19, influenza, CMV and Epstein-Barr virus. According to a later analysis, TCR association rates differed among HLA loci, with DRB1 alleles showing the most associated TCRs and HLA-C alleles showing the fewest. Because some donors lacked HLA typing at each locus, the association tests relied only on the typed subset. When HLA alleles, especially DR and DQ, strongly co-occurred, TCR associations were difficult to assign to individual alleles. A later analysis found that HLA-associated TCR beta chains were more clonally expanded and had lower generation probabilities than equally common non-associated chains. A further reported finding was that TCR beta sequences accurately predicted the HLA-A and HLA-B alleles for most subjects in the first cohort. A total of about 180 TCR beta chains were listed by the study as associated with cytomegalovirus. Broadly in line with IMGT annotations, most TCR beta V segments showed up in productive rearrangements about 87% or about 30% of the time in an earlier analysis of a few hundred of the donors. According to a later analysis, most CMV-associated TCR beta chains appeared to be HLA-restricted, and the HLA associations seemed to be driven largely by CMV exposure. In vitro tests confirmed that a few of the cytomegalovirus-associated TCR beta chains recognize cytomegalovirus antigens. A later genetic analysis associated a missense DCLRE1C variant with V-gene and J-gene trimming of TCR beta chains, and an independent cohort replicated the association. Across donors, most TCR sequences were observed very rarely, whereas some public TCRs were present in many individuals. The 87-base-pair reads could not distinguish some IMGT-functional V segments, including TRBV6-2 and TRBV6-3, so those segments were excluded. Only TCR beta chains were sequenced in this cohort, and the absence of alpha or paired-chain data limited detectable features. In a later genetic analysis, fewer N-insertions in productive TCRs were reported among donors in an Asian-associated ancestry cluster than the roughly 700-donor mean. Correlated functional status among segregating V segments might reflect linkage disequilibrium, but an unknown experimental factor could not be ruled out.

Library method: the immunoSEQ multiplex PCR assay. The multiplex PCR relied on a mix of 60 forward primers for TCR Vbeta segments and 13 reverse primers for TCR Jbeta segments. The CDR3 region of rearranged TCR beta genes was amplified from genomic DNA by a multiplex PCR assay. The Illumina HiSeq System was used to sequence the amplified TCR beta libraries as 87-base-pair reads. The authors' pipeline ran thus. A later analysis counted 75 million to 100 million unique TCR beta chains across the 650 to 700 repertoires, and some 11 million of these chains were shared by at least two donors. A nearest-neighbor algorithm error-corrected the raw reads and collapsed the reads into unique sequences, merging closely related sequences to remove PCR and sequencing errors. CDR3 sequences were aligned to IMGT reference sequences to assign V, D and J gene segments. Each retained sequence needed at least a six-nucleotide match to both a V gene segment and a J gene segment. Rearrangements were classified as productive when the CDR3 lacked stop codons and remained in frame with V and J, and all other rearrangements were classified as non-productive. Following IMGT convention, CDR3 was defined as the stretch from the second conserved V-encoded cysteine to the conserved J-encoded phenylalanine. The earlier analysis of some 600 of the donors excluded sequences that lacked an unambiguous match to a single V gene segment. An earlier analysis of fewer than 650 of the donors classified V segments as functional when productive rearrangements were above 56.7% and as segregating when the standard deviation between donors was above 5%. A statistical classification framework was built to diagnose cytomegalovirus status from the catalog of TCR beta chain sequences. V and J gene assignment, in a later analysis, came from comparing TCR nucleotide sequences with IMGT/GENE-DB human TR gene sequences. Using the TCRdist pipeline, a later analysis assigned CDR3 sequences along with most-parsimonious VDJ recombination scenarios. In a later analysis, every TCR beta chain was defined by the combination of its CDR3 amino acid sequence and its V-gene family, and reads without a unique V-gene family were dropped. As a way to deal with suspected cross-contamination and a sequencing artifact, a later analysis dropped 592 nucleotide sequences that were highly shared and had low generation probability. In a later analysis, a clonal expansion index was calculated for each public chain from normalized within-repertoire ranks of inferred template counts. In a later analysis, generation probabilities were computed using a VDJ recombination model fitted to out-of-frame rearrangements, and the results were checked against IGoR. In a later analysis, hypergeometric tests were used to score TCR-TCR, TCR-HLA and TCR-CMV co-occurrence, with a repertoire-size bias correction applied to TCR pairs. A later analysis estimated false discovery rates by permuting HLA or CMV assignments 20 times. In a later analysis, co-occurring TCRs were grouped using DBSCAN, and TCRdist sequence similarity was added for clustering within HLA-allele-positive subsets. Repertoires with fewer than 30,000 or more than 120,000 public chains were left out of co-occurrence clustering, as were about five repertoires with anomalous nucleotide sharing. TCRdb obtained this table from immuneACCESS and retained in-frame rearrangements with V and J assigned. These tables miss some clones; where compared with another copy, unresolved V genes account for less than half of the shortfall, and the remainder is unexplained. V and J calls plus clone size are reproduced from that table; the DNA served to infer D and trimming. The sample table shows about 170,000 clones, and about 76% are seen once. Over 2% of the sample goes to the ten largest clones.

CDR1 and CDR2, looked up from the germline V gene, are SNHLY and FYNNEI. The trim is 6 bases for V and 0 bases for J, with a gap of 9 bases between the germline ends. The CDR3 runs 15 amino acids, cysteine and phenylalanine included. Solely the CDR3 DNA is kept, with 45 bases framed from the first base. A remark on this clone: Which antigen it targets is not known. It has no much larger one-base neighbor in the sample; base qualities were not kept.

The cohort was made up of several hundred healthy bone marrow donors. All cohort members were sampled while nominally healthy, although unrecorded immune exposures were likely present. The donor tested CMV seronegative, placing the donor among the 300 to 400 seronegative members of the cohort. A peripheral blood sample was collected from each donor, and TCR beta sequencing was performed on peripheral blood mononuclear cells. The Qiagen DNeasy Blood Extraction Kit was used to extract genomic DNA from the blood cell samples. The TCR originated in a female donor in good health and CMV-seronegative. Sequencing was carried out using PBMCs. Rearrangement joined TRBV2 to TRBJ2-6; the D gene identity is not certain. The CDR3 protein sequence reads: CASRQHNSGANVLTF. The bases are TGTGCCAGCAGGCAACACAACTCTGGGGCCAACGTCCTGACTTTC.